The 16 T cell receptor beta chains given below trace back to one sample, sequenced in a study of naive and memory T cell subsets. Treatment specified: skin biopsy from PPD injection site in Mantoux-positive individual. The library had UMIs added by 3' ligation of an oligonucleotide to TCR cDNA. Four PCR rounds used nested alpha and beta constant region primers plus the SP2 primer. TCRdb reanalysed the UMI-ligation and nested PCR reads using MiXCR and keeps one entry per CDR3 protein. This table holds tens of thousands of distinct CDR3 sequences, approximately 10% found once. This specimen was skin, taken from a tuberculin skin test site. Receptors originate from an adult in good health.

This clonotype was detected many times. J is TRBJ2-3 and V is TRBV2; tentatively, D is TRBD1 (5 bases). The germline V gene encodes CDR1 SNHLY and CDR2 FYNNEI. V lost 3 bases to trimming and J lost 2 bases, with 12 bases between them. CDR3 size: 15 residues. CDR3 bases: TGTGCCAGCAGTGAGGTTATTGGGGCCACAGATACGCAGTATTTT. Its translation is CASSEVIGATDTQYF.

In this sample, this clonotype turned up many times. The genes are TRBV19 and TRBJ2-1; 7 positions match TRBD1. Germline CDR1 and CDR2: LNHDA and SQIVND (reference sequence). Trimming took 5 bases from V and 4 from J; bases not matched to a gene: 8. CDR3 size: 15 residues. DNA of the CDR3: TGTGCCAGTAGTTACGAGACAGGGTTTTACAATGAGCAGTTCTTC. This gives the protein CASSYETGFYNEQFF. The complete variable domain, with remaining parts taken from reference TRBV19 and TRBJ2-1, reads DGGITQSPKYLFRKEGQNVTLSCEQNLNHDAMYWYRQDPGQGLRLIYYSQIVNDFQKGDIAEGYSVSREKKESFPLTVTSAQKNPTAFYLCASSYETGFYNEQFFGPGTRLTVL.

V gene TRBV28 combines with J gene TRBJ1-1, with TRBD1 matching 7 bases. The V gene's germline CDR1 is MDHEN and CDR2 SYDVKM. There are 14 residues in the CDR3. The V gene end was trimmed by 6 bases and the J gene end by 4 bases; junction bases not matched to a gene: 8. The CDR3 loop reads CASSPRQGITEAFF. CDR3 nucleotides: TGTGCCAGCAGCCCTCGACAGGGCATCACTGAAGCTTTCTTT.

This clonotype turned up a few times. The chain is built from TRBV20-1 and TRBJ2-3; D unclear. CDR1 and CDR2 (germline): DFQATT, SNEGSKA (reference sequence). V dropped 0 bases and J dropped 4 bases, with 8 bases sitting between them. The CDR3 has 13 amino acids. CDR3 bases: TGCAGTGCTAGAGATCAACGGCCAGATACGCAGTATTTT. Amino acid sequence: CSARDQRPDTQYF.

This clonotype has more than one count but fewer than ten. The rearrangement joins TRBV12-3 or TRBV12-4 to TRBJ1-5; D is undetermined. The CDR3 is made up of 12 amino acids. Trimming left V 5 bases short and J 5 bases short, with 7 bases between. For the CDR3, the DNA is TGTGCCAGCAGTGTTCGAGATCAGCCCCAGCATTTT. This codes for CASSVRDQPQHF.

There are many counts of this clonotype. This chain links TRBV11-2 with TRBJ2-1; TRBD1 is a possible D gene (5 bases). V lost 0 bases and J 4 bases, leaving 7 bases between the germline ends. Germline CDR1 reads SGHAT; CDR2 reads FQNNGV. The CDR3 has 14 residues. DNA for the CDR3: TGTGCCAGCAGCTTAGATCAGGGATACAATGAGCAGTTCTTC. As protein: CASSLDQGYNEQFF.

DNA of the CDR3: TGTGCCAGCAGCACGCAGGTTGCCTACGAGCAGTACTTC. Amino acid sequence: CASSTQVAYEQYF. The gene calls are TRBV12-3 or TRBV12-4 and TRBJ2-7; D unclear. This CDR3 spans 13 amino acids. V lost 6 bases and J 2 bases, leaving 11 bases between the germline ends.

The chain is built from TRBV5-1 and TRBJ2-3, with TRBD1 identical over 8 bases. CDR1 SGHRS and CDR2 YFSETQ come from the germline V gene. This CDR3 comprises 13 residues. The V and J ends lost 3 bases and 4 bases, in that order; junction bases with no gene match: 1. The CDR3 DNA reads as TGCGCCAGCAGCTCAGGGGGCGCAGATACGCAGTATTTT. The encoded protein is CASSSGGADTQYF.

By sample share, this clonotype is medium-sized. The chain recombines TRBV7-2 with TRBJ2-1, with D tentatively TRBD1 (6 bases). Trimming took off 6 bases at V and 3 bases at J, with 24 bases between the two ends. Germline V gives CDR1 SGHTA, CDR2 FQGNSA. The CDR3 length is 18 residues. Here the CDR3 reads CASRHLTGQKILYNEQFF. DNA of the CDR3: TGTGCCAGCAGACACCTCACGGGACAAAAAATCCTCTACAATGAGCAGTTCTTC.

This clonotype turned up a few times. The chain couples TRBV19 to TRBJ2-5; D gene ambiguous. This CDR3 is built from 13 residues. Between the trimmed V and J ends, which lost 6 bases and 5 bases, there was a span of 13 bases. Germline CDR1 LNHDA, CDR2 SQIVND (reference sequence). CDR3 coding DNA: TGTGCCAGTAGCCCCCCCTACGACGAGACCCAGTACTTC. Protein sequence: CASSPPYDETQYF.

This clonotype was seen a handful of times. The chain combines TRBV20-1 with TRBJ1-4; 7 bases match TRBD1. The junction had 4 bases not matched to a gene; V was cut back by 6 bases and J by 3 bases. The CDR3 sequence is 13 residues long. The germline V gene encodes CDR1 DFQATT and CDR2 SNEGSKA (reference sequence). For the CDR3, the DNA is TGCAGTGCCCGACAGGGCTCTAATGAAAAACTGTTTTTT. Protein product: CSARQGSNEKLFF.

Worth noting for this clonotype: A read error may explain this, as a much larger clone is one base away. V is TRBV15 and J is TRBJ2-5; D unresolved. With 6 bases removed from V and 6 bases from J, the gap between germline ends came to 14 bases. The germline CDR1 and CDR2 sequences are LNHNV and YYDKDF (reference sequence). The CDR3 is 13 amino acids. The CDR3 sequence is CATRDTSLKTQYF. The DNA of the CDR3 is TGTGCCACCAGAGACACAAGTCTCAAGACCCAGTACTTC.

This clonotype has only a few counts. CDR3 coding DNA: TGTGCCAGCAGTTCCCGACTAGCGGGAGCTGGTTCGGATACGCAGTATTTT. This sequence encodes CASSSRLAGAGSDTQYF. This chain uses TRBV27 with TRBJ2-3, with 12 bases matching TRBD2. CDR1 and CDR2 from the germline V gene are MNHEY and SMNVEV (reference sequence). This CDR3 has 17 residues. V dropped 4 bases and J dropped 6; count of bases not matched to a gene: 11.

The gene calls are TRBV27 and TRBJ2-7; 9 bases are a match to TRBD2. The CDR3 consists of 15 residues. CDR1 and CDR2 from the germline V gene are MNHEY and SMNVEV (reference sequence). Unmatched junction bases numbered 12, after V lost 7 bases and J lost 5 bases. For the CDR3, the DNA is TGTGCCAGCACCATTTCAAGCGGGAGGTGGAACGAGCAGTACTTC. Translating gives CASTISSGRWNEQYF.

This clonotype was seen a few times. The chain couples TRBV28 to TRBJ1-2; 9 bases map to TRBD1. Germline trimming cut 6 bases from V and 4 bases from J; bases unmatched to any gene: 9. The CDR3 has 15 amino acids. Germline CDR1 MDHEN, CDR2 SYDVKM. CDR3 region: CASSSPTGGSYGYTF. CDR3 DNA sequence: TGTGCCAGCAGCAGTCCCACAGGGGGCAGCTATGGCTACACCTTC.

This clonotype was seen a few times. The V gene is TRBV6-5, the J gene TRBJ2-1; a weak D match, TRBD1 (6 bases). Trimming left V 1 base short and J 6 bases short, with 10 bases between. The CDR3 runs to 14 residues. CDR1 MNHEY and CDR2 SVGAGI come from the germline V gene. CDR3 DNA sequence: TGTGCCAGCAGTTACTTGGACAGCACCAATGAGCAGTTCTTC. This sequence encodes CASSYLDSTNEQFF.